The entry below gives a single T cell receptor beta chain sequence along with its context. This table comes from immunoSEQ multiplex PCR, and its TCRdb copy is limited to in-frame clones, with some not included. The table records about 320,000 clones, 90% of them present only once. The entry originates in a study of blood T cell repertoires in COVID-19. CDR1 SQVTM and CDR2 ANQGSEA come from the germline V gene. V shed 5 bases, J shed 0 bases, and the junction held 3 bases outside the gene matches. CDR3 size: 13 residues. Sequencing was done on a sample of PBMCs or T cells enriched from blood (not recorded which). The rearrangement uses TRBV29-1 and TRBJ1-2, with 7 positions matching TRBD1. The receptor comes from a man in his 60s who had recovered from COVID-19. In nucleotides, the CDR3 is TGCAGCGTTACAGGGGACACTAACTATGGCTACACCTTC. It specifies CSVTGDTNYGYTF.